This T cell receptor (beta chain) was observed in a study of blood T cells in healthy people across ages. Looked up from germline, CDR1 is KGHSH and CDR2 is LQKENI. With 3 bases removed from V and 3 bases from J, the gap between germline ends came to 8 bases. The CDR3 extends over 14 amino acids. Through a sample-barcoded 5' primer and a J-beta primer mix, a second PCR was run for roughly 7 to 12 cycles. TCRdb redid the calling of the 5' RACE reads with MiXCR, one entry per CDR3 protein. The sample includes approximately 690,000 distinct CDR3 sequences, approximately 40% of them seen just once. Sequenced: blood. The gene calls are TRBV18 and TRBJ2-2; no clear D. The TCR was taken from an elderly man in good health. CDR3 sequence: CASSPPTHTGELFF. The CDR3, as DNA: TGTGCCAGCTCACCCCCGACACACACCGGGGAGCTGTTTTTT. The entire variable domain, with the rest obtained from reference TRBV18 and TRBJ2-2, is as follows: NAGVMQNPRHLVRRRGQEARLRCSPMKGHSHVYWYRQLPEEGLKFMVYLQKENIIDESGMPKERFSAEFPKEGPSILRIQQVVRGDSAAYFCASSPPTHTGELFFGEGSRLTVL.